The clone carrying this T cell receptor (beta chain) was picked up a small number of times. Its antigen remains unidentified. This entry belongs to a study of T cell repertoires in cytomegalovirus infection. Across the whole study: Recently identified HLA-C-restricted CMV epitopes were used, and well-studied HLA-B-restricted CMV epitopes were used as well. Public TCR beta signatures indicated both CMV infection and matching HLA type. Study-level findings and limits: HLA-C-restricted CMV clonotypes gave the most frequent clonotype in two of eight donors. Identification of carriers of CMV plus the relevant HLA was achieved through cumulative public TCR beta family frequency.

One entry per CDR3 protein, called by TCRdb with MiXCR from the reads. This table holds about 920,000 distinct CDR3 sequences, about a third found once. This CDR3 spans 17 amino acids. In germline, CDR1 is SGHVS, CDR2 FNYEAQ. Trimming shortened V by 5 bases and J by 1 base, and 17 bases separated the two germline ends. Here the sequenced sample was cultured CD8+ T cells from PBMCs, taken from culture after CMV antigen stimulation. The TCR was taken from a human donor in good health (CMV status not recorded). Some clones in this sample may be carry-over from other donors' samples. J is TRBJ2-2 and V is TRBV7-6; D possibly matches TRBD1 or TRBD2 (5 bases each). DNA of the CDR3: TGTGCCAGCAGCCCAGAGCCGGGACCGCAGAACACCGGGGAGCTGTTTTTT. Translation: CASSPEPGPQNTGELFF.